This T cell receptor (beta chain) was sequenced for a study of T-cell reconstitution after alpha-beta-depleted transplantation in children. General study findings and limits: Among T cells one year after transplant, newly produced cells accounted for most counts and diversity. Reports say that about two months after transplant, the alpha-beta T cells came out of several hundred graft clones that had expanded. After transplant, high TCRbeta diversity at day 60 in some patients arose from surviving recipient T cells and thymic progenitors.

This clonotype was recorded a few times. The antigen remains unidentified. The V segment lost 3 bases and the J segment 3 bases; nucleotides outside the gene matches: 4. CDR1 and CDR2 from the germline V gene are MGHRA and YSYEKL. This CDR3 comprises 16 residues. A library of TCRbeta sequences, prepared with unique molecular identifiers, was generated. TCRdb passed the PCR reads through MiXCR, listing each CDR3 protein once. Of a few hundred thousand distinct CDR3 sequences in the sample, 25% to 30% are singletons; the top ten hold less than 40%. This TCR was sampled from a boy under three years old with Wiskott-Aldrich syndrome, due to receive a stem cell transplant. The source was PBMCs, collected before TCRalphabeta/CD19-depleted stem cell transplant. The V call is TRBV4-1, the J call TRBJ2-1; 11 positions match TRBD2. CDR3 bases: TGCGCCAGCAGCCAGAGGACTAGCGGGTTCTACAATGAGCAGTTCTTC. Protein sequence: CASSQRTSGFYNEQFF.